Listed here is a single T cell receptor beta chain. The target antigen is unknown. Germline V gene lookup returns CDR1 MNHGY and CDR2 SVAAGI. The CDR3 totals 14 residues. Between the trimmed V and J ends, which lost 3 bases and 3 bases, there was a span of 11 bases. Time point given: newly diagnosed GD, antithyroid drugs for less than 3 months. With RNA extracted from PBMCs as input, the TCR library was made. Patients met American Thyroid Association criteria for Graves' disease. The data were obtained in a study of regulatory T cells in long-lasting Graves disease. General study results and limits: Between persistent patients, 2,500 to 3,500 public clonotypes were shared, exceeding the roughly 1,000 shared between new patients.

Libraries of TCR beta came from iRepertoire HTBI primers plus Arm-PCR of CDR3 regions. Original data processing: The samples included around 60 TRBV and 14 to 15 TRBJ segments. TCRdb itself ran the multiplex PCR reads through MiXCR, one entry per CDR3 protein. What appears here as the V and J calls and clone size reflects TCRdb's work, not the paper's. The data show 350,000 to 500,000 distinct CDR3 sequences, 11% to 15% seen once. The sample was also reused in another study, on T cells in Graves' hyperthyroidism and ophthalmopathy. This second study notes: The model foresaw ophthalmopathy a median about 6.1 months prior to onset.

This receptor was obtained from a woman in her fifties or sixties with Graves disease. This chain joins TRBV6-9 and TRBJ2-5, with a possible D match to TRBD1 (5 bases). Sequencing used peripheral blood mononuclear cells (PBMCs), obtained at new diagnosis, from a patient treated with antithyroid drugs. The CDR3 sequence: CASSYRDEEETQYF. CDR3 coding DNA: TGTGCCAGCAGTTACAGGGATGAAGAAGAGACCCAGTACTTC.